This TCR beta chain appears in the sequencing data of a study of CD8+ T cells in alopecia areata. The overall study: Those treated were given oral tofacitinib at 5 to 10 mg twice daily. Findings and limits, study-wide: Between patients, shared TCR sequences were less clear than in mice. This was possibly due in part to HLA diversity in the patient population.

Noted treatment: oral pan-JAK inhibitor, 5-10 mg twice daily. CDR1 and CDR2 (germline): MNHEY, SMNVEV (reference sequence). V lost 4 bases, J lost 2 bases, and 13 bases lay in between. The CDR3 is made up of 15 amino acids. Once RNA had been extracted, it was reverse transcribed into cDNA to act as the sequencing template. The table came from immunoSEQ multiplex PCR; TCRdb's copy has only in-frame clones and leaves some out. In the table there are about 180,000 clones, 40% to 55% of which are singletons. As regards this clone: The antigen is undetermined.

The starting material was CD8+ T cells sorted from blood, obtained around week 54, from a patient treated with tofacitinib. The rearrangement links TRBV27 to TRBJ2-3, with D perhaps being TRBD1 or TRBD2 (5 bases each). The sequence derives from a human donor with alopecia areata. The CDR3 nucleotides are TGTGCCAGCAGTTCCCCCCGAGGGGCCACAGATACGCAGTATTTT. Its translation is CASSSPRGATDTQYF.